This TCR beta chain was sequenced in a study of blood T cell repertoires in COVID-19. The CDR3 loop spans 20 amino acids. CDR1 LGHDT and CDR2 YNNKEL come from the germline V gene (reference sequence). After removal of 5 bases from V and 2 bases from J, the junction contained 17 bases not matched to a gene. Method: immunoSEQ multiplex PCR; TCRdb's copy keeps in-frame clones and lacks some. The sample gives around 180,000 clones, around 85% of which show up once; around 6.9% is in the top ten. The origin of this receptor is an elderly man with COVID-19, enrolled during active disease. J is TRBJ2-1 and V is TRBV3-1 (or the pseudogene TRBV3-2); TRBD2 aligns across 11 bases. Sequencing was performed on peripheral blood. CDR3 coding DNA: TGTGCCAGCAGCTCCCCCCCCGGGACTAGCGGCGTTTCTGCCTACAATGAGCAGTTCTTC. Translation: CASSSPPGTSGVSAYNEQFF.